This T cell receptor beta chain comes out of a study of T cells in Graves' hyperthyroidism and ophthalmopathy. Notes on the study in general: Onset of ophthalmopathy came a median 6.5 months after the model predicted it.

Diagnosing involved the use of clinical symptoms, serum thyroxine and TRAb, thyroid ultrasound and orbital computed tomography. It was less than 13 ml of fresh peripheral blood that supplied the PBMCs. Amplification of TCR beta CDR3 regions used RNA as the template. RT-PCR in the first round (using the HTBI primer set) targeted the TCR CDR3. TCRdb fed the multiplex PCR reads into MiXCR, producing one record per CDR3 protein. The sample includes hundreds of thousands of distinct CDR3 sequences, around 38% seen only once; the top ten take 8.9%. The CDR3 runs 14 residues. The germline CDR1 and CDR2 sequences are DFQATT and SNEGSKA (reference sequence). Trimming shortened V by 1 base and J by 1 base, and 10 bases separated the two germline ends. This clonotype has more than one count but fewer than ten. What it binds is not known.

Specimen: blood. V is TRBV20-1 and J is TRBJ2-5; D is uncertain. This TCR was recovered from a man younger than 35 with Graves' hyperthyroidism. CDR3 DNA sequence: TGCAGTGCTAGAGTTAGTTATGGCCAAGAGACCCAGTACTTC. Translating gives CSARVSYGQETQYF.